The sequence of this TCR beta chain was determined in a study of cytomegalovirus exposure and HLA in healthy donors. Study as a whole: Of some 360 genotyped donors, more than 70% clustered with self-reported Caucasian donors. General study findings and limits: When analyzed later, a missense DCLRE1C variant was found to be linked to TCR beta V- and J-gene trimming. The classifier, whose performance was assessed in both the original and validation cohorts, reportedly diagnosed cytomegalovirus status with high specificity and sensitivity.

Turning to this clone: The antigen is not known.

PCR amplification relied on 60 Vbeta primers (plus 13 Jbeta primers). Sequenced by immunoSEQ multiplex PCR; TCRdb stores in-frame clones only, minus some. The profile shows around 54,000 clones, around 80% of them singletons. Sequencing input: PBMCs. This sequence originates from a man aged 30 to 39 in good health and CMV-seropositive.

In DNA, the CDR3 is TGTGCCAGCAGGACAGGGACCCAAGAGACCCAGTACTTC. This translates into CASRTGTQETQYF. This rearrangement joins TRBV6-5 to TRBJ2-5; 7 nucleotides line up with TRBD1. This CDR3 has 13 amino acids. Looked up from germline, CDR1 is MNHEY and CDR2 is SVGAGI. V dropped 6 bases and J dropped 1; count of bases not matched to a gene: 2.